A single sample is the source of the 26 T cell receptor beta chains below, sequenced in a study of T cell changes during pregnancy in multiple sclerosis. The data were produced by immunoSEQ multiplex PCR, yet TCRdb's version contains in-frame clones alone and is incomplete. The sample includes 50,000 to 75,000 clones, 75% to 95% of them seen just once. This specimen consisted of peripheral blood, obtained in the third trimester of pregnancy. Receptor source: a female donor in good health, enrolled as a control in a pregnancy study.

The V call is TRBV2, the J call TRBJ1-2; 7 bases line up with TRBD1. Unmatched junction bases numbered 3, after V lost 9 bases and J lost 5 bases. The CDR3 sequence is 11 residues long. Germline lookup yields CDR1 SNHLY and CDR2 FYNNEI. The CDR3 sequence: CARGTEYGYTF. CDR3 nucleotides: TGTGCCAGGGGGACAGAATATGGCTACACCTTC.

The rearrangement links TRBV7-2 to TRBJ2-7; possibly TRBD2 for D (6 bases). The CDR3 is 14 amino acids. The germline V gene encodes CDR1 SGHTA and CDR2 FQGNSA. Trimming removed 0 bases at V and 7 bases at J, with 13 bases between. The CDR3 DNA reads TGTGCCAGCAGCTTAGCGGGAGGCTATGGTGAGCAGTACTTC. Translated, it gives CASSLAGGYGEQYF. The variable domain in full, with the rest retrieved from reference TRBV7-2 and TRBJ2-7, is GAGVSQSPSNKVTEKGKDVELRCDPISGHTALYWYRQSLGQGLEFLIYFQGNSAPDKSGLPSDRFSAERTGGSVSTLTIQRTQQEDSAVYLCASSLAGGYGEQYFGPGTRLTVT.

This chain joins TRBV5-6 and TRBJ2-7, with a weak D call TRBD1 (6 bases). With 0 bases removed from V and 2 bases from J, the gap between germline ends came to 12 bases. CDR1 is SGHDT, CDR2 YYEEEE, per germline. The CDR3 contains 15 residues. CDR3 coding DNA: TGTGCCAGCAGCTTGGAACGACAGGTACCCTACGAGCAGTACTTC. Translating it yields CASSLERQVPYEQYF.

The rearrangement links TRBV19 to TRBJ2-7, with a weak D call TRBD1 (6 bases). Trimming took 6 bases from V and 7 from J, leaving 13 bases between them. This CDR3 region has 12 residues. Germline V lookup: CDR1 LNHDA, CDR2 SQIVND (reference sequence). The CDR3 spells CASSRGWEEQYF. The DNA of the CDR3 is TGTGCCAGTAGCAGGGGATGGGAGGAGCAGTACTTC.

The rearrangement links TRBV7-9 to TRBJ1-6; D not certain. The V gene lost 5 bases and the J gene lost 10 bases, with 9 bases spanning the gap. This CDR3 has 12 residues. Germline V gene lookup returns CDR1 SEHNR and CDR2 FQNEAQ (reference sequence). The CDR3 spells CASSPGRSPLHF. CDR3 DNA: TGTGCCAGCAGCCCGGGGAGGTCACCCCTCCACTTT.

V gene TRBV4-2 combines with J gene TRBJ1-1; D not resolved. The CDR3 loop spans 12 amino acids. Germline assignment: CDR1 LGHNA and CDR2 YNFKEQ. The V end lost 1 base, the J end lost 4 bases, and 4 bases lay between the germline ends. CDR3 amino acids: CASSQAGTEAFF. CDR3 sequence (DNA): TGTGCCAGCAGCCAAGCCGGCACTGAAGCTTTCTTT.

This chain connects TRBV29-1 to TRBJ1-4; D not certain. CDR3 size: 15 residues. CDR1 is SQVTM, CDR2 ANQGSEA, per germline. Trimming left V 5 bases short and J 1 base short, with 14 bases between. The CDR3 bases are TGCAGCGTTTATGTGGCGGCCGGAACTAATGAAAAACTGTTTTTT. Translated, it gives CSVYVAAGTNEKLFF.

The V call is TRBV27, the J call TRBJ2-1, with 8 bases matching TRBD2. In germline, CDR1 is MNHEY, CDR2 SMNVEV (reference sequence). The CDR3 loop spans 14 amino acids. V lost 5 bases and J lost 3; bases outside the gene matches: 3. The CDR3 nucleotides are TGTGCCAGCAGTCCTAGCGGGCTCTACAATGAGCAGTTCTTC. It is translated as CASSPSGLYNEQFF.

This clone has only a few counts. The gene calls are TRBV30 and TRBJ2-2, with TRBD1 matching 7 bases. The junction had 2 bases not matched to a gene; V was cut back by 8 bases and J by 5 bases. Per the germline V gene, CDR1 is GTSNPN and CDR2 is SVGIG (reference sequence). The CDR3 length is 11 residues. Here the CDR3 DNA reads TGTGCCCGCAGGGGGACCGGGGAGCTGTTTTTT. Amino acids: CARRGTGELFF. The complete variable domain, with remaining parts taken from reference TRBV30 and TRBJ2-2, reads SQTIHQWPATLVQPVGSPLSLECTVEGTSNPNLYWYRQAAGRGLQLLFYSVGIGQISSEVPQNLSASRPQDRQFILSSKKLLLSDSGFYLCARRGTGELFFGEGSRLTVL.

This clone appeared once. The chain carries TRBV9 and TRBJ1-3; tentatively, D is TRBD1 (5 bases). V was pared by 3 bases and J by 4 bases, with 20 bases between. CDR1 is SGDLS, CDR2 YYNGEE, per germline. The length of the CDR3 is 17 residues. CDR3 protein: CASSAQVGGFAGNTIYF. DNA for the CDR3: TGTGCCAGCAGCGCCCAGGTTGGGGGGTTCGCCGGAAACACCATATATTTT. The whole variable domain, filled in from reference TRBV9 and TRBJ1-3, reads DSGVTQTPKHLITATGQRVTLRCSPRSGDLSVYWYQQSLDQGLQFLIQYYNGEERAKGNILERFSAQQFPDLHSELNLSSLELGDSALYFCASSAQVGGFAGNTIYFGEGSWLTVV.

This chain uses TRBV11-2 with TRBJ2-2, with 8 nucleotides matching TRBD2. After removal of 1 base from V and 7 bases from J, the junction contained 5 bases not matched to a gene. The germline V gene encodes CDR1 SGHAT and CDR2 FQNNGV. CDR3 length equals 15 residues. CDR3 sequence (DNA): TGTGCCAGCAGCTTAGCGGGGGGGTTTCACGGGGAGCTGTTTTTT. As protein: CASSLAGGFHGELFF.

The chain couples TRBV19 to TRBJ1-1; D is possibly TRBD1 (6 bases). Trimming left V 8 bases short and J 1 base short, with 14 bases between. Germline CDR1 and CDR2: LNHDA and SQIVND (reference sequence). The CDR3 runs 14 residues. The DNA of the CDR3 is TGTGCCAGTGGTTATAGGGGGGGGAACACTGAAGCTTTCTTT. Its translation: CASGYRGGNTEAFF.

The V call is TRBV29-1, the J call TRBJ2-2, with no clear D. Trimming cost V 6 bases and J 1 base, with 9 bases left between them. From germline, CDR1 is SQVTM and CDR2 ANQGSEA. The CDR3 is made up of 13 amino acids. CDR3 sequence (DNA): TGCAGCGTCGAGGCGGAGAACACCGGGGAGCTGTTTTTT. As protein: CSVEAENTGELFF.

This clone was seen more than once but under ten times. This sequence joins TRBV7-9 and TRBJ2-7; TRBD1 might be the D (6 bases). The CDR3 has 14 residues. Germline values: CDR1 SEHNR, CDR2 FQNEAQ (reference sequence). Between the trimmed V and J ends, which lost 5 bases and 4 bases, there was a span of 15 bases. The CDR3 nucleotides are TGTGCCAGCAGCCCACAGGGTTTGCATTACGAGCAGTACTTC. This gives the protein CASSPQGLHYEQYF.

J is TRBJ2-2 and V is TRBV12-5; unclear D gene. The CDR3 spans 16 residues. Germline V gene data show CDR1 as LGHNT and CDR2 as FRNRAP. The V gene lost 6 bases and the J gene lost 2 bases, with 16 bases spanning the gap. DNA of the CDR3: TGTGCTAGTGGGCCCCGGGTCCACAATAACACCGGGGAGCTGTTTTTT. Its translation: CASGPRVHNNTGELFF.

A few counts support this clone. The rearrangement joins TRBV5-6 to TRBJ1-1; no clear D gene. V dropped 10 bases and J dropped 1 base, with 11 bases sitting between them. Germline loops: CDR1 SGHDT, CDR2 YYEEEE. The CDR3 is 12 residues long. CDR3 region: CACGEGNTEAFF. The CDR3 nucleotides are TGTGCCTGCGGGGAAGGGAACACTGAAGCTTTCTTT.

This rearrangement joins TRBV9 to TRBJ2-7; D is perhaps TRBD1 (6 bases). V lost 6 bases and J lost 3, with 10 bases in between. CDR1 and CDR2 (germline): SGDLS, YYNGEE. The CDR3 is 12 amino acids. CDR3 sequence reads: CASNRGGYEQYF. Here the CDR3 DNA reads TGTGCCAGCAATAGAGGGGGCTACGAGCAGTACTTC.

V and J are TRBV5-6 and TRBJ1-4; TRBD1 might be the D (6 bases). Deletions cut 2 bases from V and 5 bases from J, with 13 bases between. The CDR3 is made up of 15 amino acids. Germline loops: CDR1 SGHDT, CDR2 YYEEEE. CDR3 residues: CASSLRSGQNEKLFF. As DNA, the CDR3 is TGTGCCAGCAGCTTAAGGAGCGGACAGAATGAAAAACTGTTTTTT.

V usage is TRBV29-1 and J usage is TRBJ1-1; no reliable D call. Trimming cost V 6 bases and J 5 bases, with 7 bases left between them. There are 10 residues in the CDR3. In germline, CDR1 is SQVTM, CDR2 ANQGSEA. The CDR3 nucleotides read TGCAGCGTCGTAAAAACTGAAGCTTTCTTT. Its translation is CSVVKTEAFF.

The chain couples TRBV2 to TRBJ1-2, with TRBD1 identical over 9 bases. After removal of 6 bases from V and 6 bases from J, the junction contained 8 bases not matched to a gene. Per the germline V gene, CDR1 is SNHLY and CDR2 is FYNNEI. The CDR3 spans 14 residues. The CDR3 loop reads CASRLGQGNDGYTF. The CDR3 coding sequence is TGTGCCAGCAGGTTAGGACAGGGGAATGATGGCTACACCTTC.

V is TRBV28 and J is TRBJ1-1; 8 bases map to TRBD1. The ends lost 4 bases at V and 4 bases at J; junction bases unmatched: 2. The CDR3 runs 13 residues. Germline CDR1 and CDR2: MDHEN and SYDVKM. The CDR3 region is CASSYTGGTEAFF. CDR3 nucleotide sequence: TGTGCCAGCAGTTACACAGGGGGCACTGAAGCTTTCTTT.

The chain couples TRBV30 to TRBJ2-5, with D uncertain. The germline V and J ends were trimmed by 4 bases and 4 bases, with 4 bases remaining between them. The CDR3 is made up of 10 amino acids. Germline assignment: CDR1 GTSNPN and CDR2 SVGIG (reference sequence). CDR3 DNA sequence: TGTGCCTGGACGGGAGAGACCCAGTACTTC. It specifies CAWTGETQYF.

The CDR3 bases are TGTGCCAGCGAGCCGGGACAGGGGTACGAGCAGTACTTC. This codes for CASEPGQGYEQYF. The rearrangement uses TRBV6-1 and TRBJ2-7; 10 bases line up with TRBD1. V lost 8 bases to trimming and J lost 4 bases; unmatched junction nucleotides: 5. Germline lookup yields CDR1 MNHNS and CDR2 SASEGT. The CDR3 has 13 residues.

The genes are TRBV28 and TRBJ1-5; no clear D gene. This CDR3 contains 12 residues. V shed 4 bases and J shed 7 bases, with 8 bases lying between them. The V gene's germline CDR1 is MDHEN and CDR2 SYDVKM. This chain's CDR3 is CASSSGGQPQHF. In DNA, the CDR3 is TGTGCCAGCAGTTCCGGAGGGCAGCCCCAGCATTTT. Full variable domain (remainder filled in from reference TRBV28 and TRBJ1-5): DVKVTQSSRYLVKRTGEKVFLECVQDMDHENMFWYRQDPGLGLRLIYFSYDVKMKEKGDIPEGYSVSREKKERFSLILESASTNQTSMYLCASSSGGQPQHFGDGTRLSIL.

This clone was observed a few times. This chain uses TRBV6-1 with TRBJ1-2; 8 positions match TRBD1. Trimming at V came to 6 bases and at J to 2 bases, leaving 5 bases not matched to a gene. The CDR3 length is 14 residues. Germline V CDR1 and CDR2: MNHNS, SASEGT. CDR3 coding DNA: TGTGCCAGCAGCGCGGGACAGGTAAACTATGGCTACACCTTC. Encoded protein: CASSAGQVNYGYTF.

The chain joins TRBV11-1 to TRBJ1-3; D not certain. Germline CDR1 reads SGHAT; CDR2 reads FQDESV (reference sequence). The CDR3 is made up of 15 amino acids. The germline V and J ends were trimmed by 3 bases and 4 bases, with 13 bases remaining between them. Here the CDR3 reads CASSLLSGAGNTIYF. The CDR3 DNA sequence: TGTGCCAGCAGCTTGCTTTCGGGAGCCGGAAACACCATATATTTT.